The 11 T cell receptor beta chains presented below share a single source sample, sequenced in a study of T cell responses to AZD1222 COVID-19 vaccine. Assay used: immunoSEQ multiplex PCR; TCRdb lists only in-frame clones, some missing. The sample records approximately 150,000 clones, approximately 90% being singletons. The source material was peripheral blood, sampled 28 days after the second AZD1222 dose. The receptors were gathered from an adult who received the AZD1222 COVID-19 vaccine.

The CDR3 DNA sequence: TGCGCCAGCAGCTTGGGACAGGGGAGTGGAGATACGCAGTATTTT. Protein product: CASSLGQGSGDTQYF. The J gene is TRBJ2-3, the V gene TRBV5-1; 8 nucleotides line up with TRBD1. CDR1 and CDR2 (germline): SGHRS, YFSETQ. The CDR3 is 15 residues long. The V and J ends lost 0 bases and 5 bases, in that order; junction bases with no gene match: 5.

V and J are TRBV13 and TRBJ2-1; D might be TRBD1 (6 bases). Germline values: CDR1 PRHDT, CDR2 FYEKMQ (reference sequence). Trimming pared 7 bases from V and 2 bases from J, leaving 12 bases between. The CDR3 has 14 amino acids. CDR3 residues: CASKAGVTYNEQFF. CDR3 DNA sequence: TGTGCCAGCAAGGCAGGGGTCACCTACAATGAGCAGTTCTTC.

This sequence joins TRBV7-2 and TRBJ2-3; the match to TRBD2 covers 8 bases. Germline assignment: CDR1 SGHTA and CDR2 FQGNSA. Trimming at V came to 2 bases and at J to 8 bases, leaving 12 bases not matched to a gene. This CDR3 is built from 16 residues. In DNA, the CDR3 is TGTGCCAGCAGCTTATCCAGAACGGGGGGGCCCGGTACGCAGTATTTT. Protein product: CASSLSRTGGPGTQYF.

The chain employs TRBV21-1 and TRBJ2-1; the table gives TRBD2 as D, unverified against the DNA. TRBV21-1 is marked as a pseudogene. The length of the CDR3 is 15 residues. The CDR3, as DNA: TGTGCCAGCAGCAAAGGGCGGGGAAGGATGGATGAGCAGTTCTTC. Amino acid sequence: CASSKGRGRMDEQFF.

The V and J genes are TRBV2 and TRBJ2-3; D call uncertain. This CDR3 comprises 12 residues. The germline V gene encodes CDR1 SNHLY and CDR2 FYNNEI. V lost 5 bases, J lost 1 base, and 4 bases lay in between. The CDR3 loop is CASSPRTDTQYF. Written as DNA, the CDR3 is TGTGCCAGCAGTCCCCGCACAGATACGCAGTATTTT.

The chain employs TRBV3-1 (or the pseudogene TRBV3-2) and TRBJ1-3; weak D call: TRBD1 (6 bases). There are 17 residues in the CDR3. The germline V gene encodes CDR1 LGHDT and CDR2 YNNKEL (reference sequence). V was shortened by 2 bases and J by 1 base, with 15 bases between the two germline ends. In DNA, the CDR3 is TGTGCCAGCAGCCAAAGTCAGGGGTTCAGTTCTGGAAACACCATATATTTT. Its translation: CASSQSQGFSSGNTIYF.

V is TRBV9 and J is TRBJ2-7; D is undetermined. This CDR3 comprises 14 residues. Per germline, CDR1 SGDLS and CDR2 YYNGEE. Trimming pared 0 bases from V and 1 base from J, leaving 8 bases between. As DNA, the CDR3 is TGTGCCAGCAGCGTAGAGGCAGGATCCTACGAGCAGTACTTC. Translated, it gives CASSVEAGSYEQYF.

The count of this clone is one. This rearrangement joins TRBV27 to TRBJ2-1, with D unclear. Trimming took 5 bases from V and 4 from J, leaving 18 bases between them. The CDR3 contains 16 residues. Germline CDR1 is MNHEY and CDR2 is SMNVEV (reference sequence). CDR3 sequence (DNA): TGTGCCAGCAGTGGCTTCGGGTTTTCCCTATACAATGAGCAGTTCTTC. Protein: CASSGFGFSLYNEQFF.

This chain uses TRBV10-3 with TRBJ1-2; D is uncertain. The CDR3 has 13 residues. Deletions cut 3 bases from V and 0 bases from J, with 5 bases between. Germline V gene data show CDR1 as ENHRY and CDR2 as SYGVKD. The CDR3, as DNA: TGTGCCATCAGTGATCAGCCTAACTATGGCTACACCTTC. This codes for CAISDQPNYGYTF.

The V and J genes are TRBV3-1 (or the pseudogene TRBV3-2) and TRBJ2-2, with D uncertain. Germline assignment: CDR1 LGHDT and CDR2 YNNKEL (reference sequence). Trimming pared 3 bases from V and 10 bases from J, leaving 9 bases between. There are 12 residues in the CDR3. In DNA form, the CDR3 reads TGTGCCAGCAGCCACCTGGGCGAGGAGCTGTTTTTT. It yields the protein CASSHLGEELFF.

This rearrangement joins TRBV6-5 to TRBJ2-2; no clear D. The germline CDR1 and CDR2 sequences are MNHEY and SVGAGI. The CDR3 runs 13 residues. Trimming stripped 0 bases from V and 1 base from J, with 0 bases between. CDR3 nucleotide sequence: TGTGCCAGCAGTTACTCGAACACCGGGGAGCTGTTTTTT. It yields the protein CASSYSNTGELFF.